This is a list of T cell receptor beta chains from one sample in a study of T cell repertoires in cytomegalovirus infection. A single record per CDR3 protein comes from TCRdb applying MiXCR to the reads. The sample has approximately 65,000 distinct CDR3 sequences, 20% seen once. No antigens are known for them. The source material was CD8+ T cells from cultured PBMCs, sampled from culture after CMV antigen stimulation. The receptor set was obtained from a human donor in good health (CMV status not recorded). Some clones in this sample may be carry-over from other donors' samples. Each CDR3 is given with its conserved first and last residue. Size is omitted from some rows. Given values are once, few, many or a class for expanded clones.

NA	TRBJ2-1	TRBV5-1	CASSLRRQGDNEQFF
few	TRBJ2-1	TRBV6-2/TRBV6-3	CASSRDRGSHNEQFF
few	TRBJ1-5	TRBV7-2	CASSLVSGRGYQPQHF
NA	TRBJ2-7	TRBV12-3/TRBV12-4	CASSFGAAGYEQYF
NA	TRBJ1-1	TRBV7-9	CASSGIEQGTNTEAFF
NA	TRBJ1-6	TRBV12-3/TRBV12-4	CASSLGTGLAPLHF
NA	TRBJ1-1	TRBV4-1	CASSQGGTGRTEAFF
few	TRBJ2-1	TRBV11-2	CASSLLGLADEQFF
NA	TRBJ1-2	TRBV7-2	CASSLEWGATQSSNYGYTF
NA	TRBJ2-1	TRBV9	CASSRDEEQFF
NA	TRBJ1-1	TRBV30	CAWSQGAEAFF
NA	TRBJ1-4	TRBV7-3	CASRPLPRDPPEKLFF
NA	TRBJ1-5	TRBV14	CASSQRTRVDARGQGLDNQPQHF
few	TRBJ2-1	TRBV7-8	CASSYSGGGNEQFF
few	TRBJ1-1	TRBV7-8	CASRTGGNTEAFF
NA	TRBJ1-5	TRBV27	CASSSGSPGQPQHF
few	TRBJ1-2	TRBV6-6	CASSSPWTGKARDGYTF
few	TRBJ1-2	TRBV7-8	CASSSGGVSYGYTF
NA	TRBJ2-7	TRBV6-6	CASSYEPGGSYEQYF
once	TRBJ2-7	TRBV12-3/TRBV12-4	CASSPGRYEQYF
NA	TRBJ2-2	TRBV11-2	CASSLTPGTGFGELFF
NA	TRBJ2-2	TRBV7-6	CASSFIAGADTGELFF
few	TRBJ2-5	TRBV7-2	CASSPMGWVSRAVGKETQYF